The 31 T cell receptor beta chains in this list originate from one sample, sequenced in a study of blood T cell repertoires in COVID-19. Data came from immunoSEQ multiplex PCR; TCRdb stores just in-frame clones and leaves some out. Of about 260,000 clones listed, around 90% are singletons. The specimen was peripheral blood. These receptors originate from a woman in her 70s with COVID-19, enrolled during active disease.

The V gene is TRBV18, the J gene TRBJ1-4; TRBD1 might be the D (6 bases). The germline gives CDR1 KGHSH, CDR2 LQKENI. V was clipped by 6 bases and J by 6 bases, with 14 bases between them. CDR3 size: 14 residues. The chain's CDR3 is CASSDQGSHEKLFF. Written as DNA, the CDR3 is TGTGCCAGCTCTGACCAGGGGTCCCATGAAAAACTGTTTTTT.

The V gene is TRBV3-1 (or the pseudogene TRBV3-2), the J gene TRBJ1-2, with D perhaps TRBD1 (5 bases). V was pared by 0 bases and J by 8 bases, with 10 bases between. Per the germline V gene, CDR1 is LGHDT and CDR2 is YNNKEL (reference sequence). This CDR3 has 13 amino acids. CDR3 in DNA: TGTGCCAGCAGCCAAGATTCCAGGGCAGGCTACACCTTC. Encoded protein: CASSQDSRAGYTF.

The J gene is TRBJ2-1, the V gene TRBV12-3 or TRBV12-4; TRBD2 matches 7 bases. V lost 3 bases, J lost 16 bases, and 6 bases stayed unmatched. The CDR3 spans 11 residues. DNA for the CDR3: TGTGCCAGCAGTTTTACCGGGACTACCTTCTTC. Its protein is CASSFTGTTFF.

CDR3 region: CAISGLTGGSTDTQYF. As DNA, the CDR3 is TGTGCCATCAGTGGGCTGACAGGGGGAAGCACAGATACGCAGTATTTT. V gene TRBV10-3 combines with J gene TRBJ2-3, with TRBD1 identical over 9 bases. The junction had 5 bases not matched to a gene; V was cut back by 4 bases and J by 0 bases. Germline values: CDR1 ENHRY, CDR2 SYGVKD. This CDR3 spans 16 amino acids.

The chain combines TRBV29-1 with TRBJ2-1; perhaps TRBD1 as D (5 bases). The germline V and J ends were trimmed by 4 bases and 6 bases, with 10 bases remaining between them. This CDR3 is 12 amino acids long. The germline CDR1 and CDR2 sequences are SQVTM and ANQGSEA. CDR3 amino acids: CSVAGLTNEQFF. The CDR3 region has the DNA TGCAGCGTTGCAGGGCTTACCAATGAGCAGTTCTTC.

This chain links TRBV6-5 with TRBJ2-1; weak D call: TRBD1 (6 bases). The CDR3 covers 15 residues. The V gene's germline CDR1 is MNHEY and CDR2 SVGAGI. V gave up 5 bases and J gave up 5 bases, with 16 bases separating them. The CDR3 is CASSLGAGVHNEQFF. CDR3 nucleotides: TGTGCCAGCAGTCTGGGGGCAGGGGTCCACAATGAGCAGTTCTTC.

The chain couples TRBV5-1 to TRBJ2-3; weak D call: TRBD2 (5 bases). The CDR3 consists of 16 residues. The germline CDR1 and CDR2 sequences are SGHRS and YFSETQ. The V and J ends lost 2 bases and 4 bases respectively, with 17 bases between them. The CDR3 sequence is CASSFGVNSLADTQYF. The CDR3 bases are TGCGCCAGCAGCTTCGGGGTTAATTCGCTCGCAGATACGCAGTATTTT.

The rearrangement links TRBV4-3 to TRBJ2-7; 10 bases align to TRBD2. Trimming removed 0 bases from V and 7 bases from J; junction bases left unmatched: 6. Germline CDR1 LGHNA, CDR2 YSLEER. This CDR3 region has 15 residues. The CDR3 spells CASSQELAGLREQYF. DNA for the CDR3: TGCGCCAGCAGCCAAGAACTAGCGGGATTACGAGAGCAGTACTTC.

The CDR3 coding sequence is TGTGCCAGCAGCGTAGCCGGGTTTGGTGGCGGGGAGCTGTTTTTT. Amino acid sequence: CASSVAGFGGGELFF. The chain combines TRBV9 with TRBJ2-2; D remains unclear. V was trimmed by 0 bases and J by 7 bases, leaving 13 bases between them. The V gene's germline CDR1 is SGDLS and CDR2 YYNGEE. This CDR3 region has 15 residues.

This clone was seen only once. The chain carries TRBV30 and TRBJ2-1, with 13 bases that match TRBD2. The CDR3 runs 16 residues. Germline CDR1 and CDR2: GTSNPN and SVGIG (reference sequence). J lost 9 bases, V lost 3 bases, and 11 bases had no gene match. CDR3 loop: CAWSKEGLAGVGEQFF. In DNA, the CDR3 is TGTGCCTGGAGCAAAGAAGGACTAGCGGGAGTTGGTGAGCAGTTCTTC.

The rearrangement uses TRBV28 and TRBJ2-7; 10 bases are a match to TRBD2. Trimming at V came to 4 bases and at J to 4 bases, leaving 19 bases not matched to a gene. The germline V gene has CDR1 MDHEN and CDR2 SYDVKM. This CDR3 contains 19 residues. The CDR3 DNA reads TGTGCCAGCAGTTCCCCCACGTGGCTAGCGGGAGTACCGAAGTACGAGCAGTACTTC. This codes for CASSSPTWLAGVPKYEQYF.

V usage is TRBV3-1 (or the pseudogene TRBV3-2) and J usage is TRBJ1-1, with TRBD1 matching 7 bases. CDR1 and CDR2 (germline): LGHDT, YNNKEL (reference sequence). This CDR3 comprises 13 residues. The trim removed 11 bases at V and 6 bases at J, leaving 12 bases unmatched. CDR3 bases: TGTGCCGCAGGGGGACAGAGAGGATCTGAAGCTTTCTTT. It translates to CAAGGQRGSEAFF.

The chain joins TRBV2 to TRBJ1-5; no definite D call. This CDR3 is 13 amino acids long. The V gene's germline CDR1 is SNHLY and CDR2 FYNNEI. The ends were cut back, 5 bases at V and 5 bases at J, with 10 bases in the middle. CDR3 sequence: CASSIGPYQPQHF. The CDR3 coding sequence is TGTGCCAGCAGTATTGGCCCTTATCAGCCCCAGCATTTT.

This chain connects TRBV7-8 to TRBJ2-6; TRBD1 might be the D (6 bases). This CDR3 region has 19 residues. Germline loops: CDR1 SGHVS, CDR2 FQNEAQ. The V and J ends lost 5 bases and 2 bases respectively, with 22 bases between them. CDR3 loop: CASSPRGGYILAGANVLTF. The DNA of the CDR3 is TGTGCCAGCAGCCCCAGGGGCGGGTACATCTTAGCTGGGGCCAACGTCCTGACTTTC.

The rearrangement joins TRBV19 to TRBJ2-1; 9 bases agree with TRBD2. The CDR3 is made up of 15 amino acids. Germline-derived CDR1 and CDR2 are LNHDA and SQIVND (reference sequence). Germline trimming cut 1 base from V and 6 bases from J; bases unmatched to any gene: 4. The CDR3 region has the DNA TGTGCCAGTAGTATAGGGACTAGCGCAGGCAATGAGCAGTTCTTC. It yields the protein CASSIGTSAGNEQFF. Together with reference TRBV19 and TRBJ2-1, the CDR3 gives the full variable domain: DGGITQSPKYLFRKEGQNVTLSCEQNLNHDAMYWYRQDPGQGLRLIYYSQIVNDFQKGDIAEGYSVSREKKESFPLTVTSAQKNPTAFYLCASSIGTSAGNEQFFGPGTRLTVL.

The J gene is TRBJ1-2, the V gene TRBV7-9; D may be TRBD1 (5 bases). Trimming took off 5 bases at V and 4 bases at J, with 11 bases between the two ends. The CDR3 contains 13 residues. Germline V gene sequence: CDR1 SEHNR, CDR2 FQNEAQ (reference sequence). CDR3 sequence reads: CASSPRTSYGYTF. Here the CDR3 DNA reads TGTGCCAGCAGCCCCCGGACAAGCTATGGCTACACCTTC.

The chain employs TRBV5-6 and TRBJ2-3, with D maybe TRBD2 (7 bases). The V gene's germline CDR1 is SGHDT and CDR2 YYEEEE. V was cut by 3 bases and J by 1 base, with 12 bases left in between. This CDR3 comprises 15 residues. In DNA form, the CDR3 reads TGTGCCAGCAGCTGGGGAGGGGGGGGCACAGATACGCAGTATTTT. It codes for CASSWGGGGTDTQYF.

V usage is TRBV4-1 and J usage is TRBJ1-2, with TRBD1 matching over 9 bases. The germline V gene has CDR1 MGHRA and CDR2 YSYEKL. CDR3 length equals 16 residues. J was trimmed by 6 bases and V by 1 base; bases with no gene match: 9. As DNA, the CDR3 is TGCGCCAGCAGCCAAGCAGGGACAGGGAATCCCAATGGCTACACCTTC. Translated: CASSQAGTGNPNGYTF.

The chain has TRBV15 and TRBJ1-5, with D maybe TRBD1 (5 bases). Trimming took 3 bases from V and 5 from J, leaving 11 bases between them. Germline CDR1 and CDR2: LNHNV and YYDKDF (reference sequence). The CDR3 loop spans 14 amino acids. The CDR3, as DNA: TGTGCCACCAGCAGCTCGGGGGGGGATCAGCCCCAGCATTTT. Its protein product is CATSSSGGDQPQHF. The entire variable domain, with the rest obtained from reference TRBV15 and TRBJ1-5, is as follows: DAMVIQNPRYQVTQFGKPVTLSCSQTLNHNVMYWYQQKSSQAPKLLFHYYDKDFNNEADTPDNFQSRRPNTSFCFLDIRSPGLGDTAMYLCATSSSGGDQPQHFGDGTRLSIL.

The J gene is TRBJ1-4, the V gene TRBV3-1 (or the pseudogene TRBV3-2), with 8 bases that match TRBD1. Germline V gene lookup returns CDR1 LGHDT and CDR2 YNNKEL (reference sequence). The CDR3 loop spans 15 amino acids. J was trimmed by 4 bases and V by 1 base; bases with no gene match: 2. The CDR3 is CASSQATGVNEKLFF. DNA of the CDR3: TGTGCCAGCAGCCAAGCGACAGGGGTTAATGAAAAACTGTTTTTT.

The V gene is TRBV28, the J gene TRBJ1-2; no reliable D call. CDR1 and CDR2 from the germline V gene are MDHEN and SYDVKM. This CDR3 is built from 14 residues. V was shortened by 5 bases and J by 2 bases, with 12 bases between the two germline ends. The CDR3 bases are TGTGCCAGCAGTGTTCCGACACCAAACTATGGCTACACCTTC. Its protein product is CASSVPTPNYGYTF.

The CDR3 region has the DNA TGTGCCAGCAGTTCCACCGGGACTCCAACCTACAATGAGCAGTTCTTC. Translating gives CASSSTGTPTYNEQFF. The chain joins TRBV28 to TRBJ2-1, with D perhaps matching TRBD2 (6 bases). Germline V lookup: CDR1 MDHEN, CDR2 SYDVKM. The CDR3 totals 16 residues. V lost 4 bases and J lost 2, with 15 bases in between.

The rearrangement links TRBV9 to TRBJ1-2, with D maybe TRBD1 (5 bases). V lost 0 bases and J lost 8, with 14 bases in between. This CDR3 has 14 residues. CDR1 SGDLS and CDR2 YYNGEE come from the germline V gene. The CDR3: CASSVAYDSLGYTF. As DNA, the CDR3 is TGTGCCAGCAGCGTAGCTTATGACAGTTTGGGCTACACCTTC.

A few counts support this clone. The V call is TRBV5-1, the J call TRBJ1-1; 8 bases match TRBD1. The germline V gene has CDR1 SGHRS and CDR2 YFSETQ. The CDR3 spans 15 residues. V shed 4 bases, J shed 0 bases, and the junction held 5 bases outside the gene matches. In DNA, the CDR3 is TGCGCCAGCAGCGCCCTGGGACAGGTGAACACTGAAGCTTTCTTT. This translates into CASSALGQVNTEAFF.

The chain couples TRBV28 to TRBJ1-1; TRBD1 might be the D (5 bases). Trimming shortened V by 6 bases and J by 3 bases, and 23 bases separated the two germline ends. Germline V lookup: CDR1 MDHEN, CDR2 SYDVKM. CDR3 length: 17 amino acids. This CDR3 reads CASSSVNGGRWDTEAFF. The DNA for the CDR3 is TGTGCCAGCAGCTCCGTAAATGGGGGGAGGTGGGACACTGAAGCTTTCTTT.

The CDR3 is CSVHGVGRNFVGYTF. The CDR3 DNA reads as TGCAGCGTTCACGGGGTTGGTCGGAATTTCGTCGGCTACACCTTC. The chain employs TRBV29-1 and TRBJ1-2, with D unclear. The CDR3 sequence is 15 residues long. Germline CDR1 reads SQVTM; CDR2 reads ANQGSEA. V gave up 5 bases and J gave up 8 bases, with 24 bases separating them. Full variable domain (rest looked up from reference TRBV29-1 and TRBJ1-2): SAVISQKPSRDICQRGTSLTIQCQVDSQVTMMFWYRQQPGQSLTLIATANQGSEATYESGFVIDKFPISRPNLTFSTLTVSNMSPEDSSIYLCSVHGVGRNFVGYTFGSGTRLTVV.

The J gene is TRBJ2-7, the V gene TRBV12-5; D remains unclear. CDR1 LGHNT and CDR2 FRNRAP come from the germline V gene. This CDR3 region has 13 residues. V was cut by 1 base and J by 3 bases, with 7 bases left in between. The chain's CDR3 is CASGLDTFYEQYF. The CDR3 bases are TGTGCTAGTGGTTTGGACACCTTCTACGAGCAGTACTTC.

DNA for the CDR3: TGTGCCAGCAACCCCCCGGGGGTGAGCACTGAAGCTTTCTTT. Translation: CASNPPGVSTEAFF. V usage is TRBV7-8 and J usage is TRBJ1-1; TRBD1 is a possible D gene (5 bases). This CDR3 is 14 amino acids long. The germline gives CDR1 SGHVS, CDR2 FQNEAQ. V dropped 7 bases and J dropped 4 bases, with 16 bases sitting between them.

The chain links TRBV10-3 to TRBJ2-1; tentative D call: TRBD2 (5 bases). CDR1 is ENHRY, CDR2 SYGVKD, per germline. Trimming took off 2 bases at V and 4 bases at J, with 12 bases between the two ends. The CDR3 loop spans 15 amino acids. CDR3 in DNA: TGTGCCATCAGTGAGAGTAAGCGGAATTACAATGAGCAGTTCTTC. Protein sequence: CAISESKRNYNEQFF.

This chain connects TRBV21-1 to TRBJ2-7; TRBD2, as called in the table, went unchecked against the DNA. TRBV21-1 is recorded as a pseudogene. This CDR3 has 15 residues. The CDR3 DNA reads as TGTGCCAGCAGCCAAGGGGGGGGCCACGGTGGCGAGCAGTACTTC. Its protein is CASSQGGGHGGEQYF.

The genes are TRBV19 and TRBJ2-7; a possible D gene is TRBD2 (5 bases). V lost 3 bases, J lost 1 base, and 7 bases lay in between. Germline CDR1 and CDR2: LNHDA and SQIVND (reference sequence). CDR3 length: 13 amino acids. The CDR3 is CASSIPGSYEQYF. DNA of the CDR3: TGTGCCAGTAGTATCCCGGGATCCTACGAGCAGTACTTC.